The sequence of this TCR beta chain was determined in a study of OX40 agonist ivuxolimab in advanced cancers. Study-wide background: Dose-escalation subjects each had hepatocellular carcinoma, melanoma, renal cell or head and neck cancer.

About this clone: Its antigen is undetermined.

General study points: Circulating CD4+ and CD8+ T cells showed clonal expansion by week 6 at 0.1 to 3.0 mg/kg.

Profiling relied on immunoSEQ multiplex PCR, and the TCRdb table lists in-frame clones only, not all of them. This table has 70,000 to 100,000 clones, just over 85% appearing once. The sequence came from an adult with an advanced solid tumor such as melanoma, head and neck, liver or kidney cancer. The sample in question was CD4+ or CD8+ T cells sorted from blood, obtained in a trial of the OX40 agonist ivuxolimab.

The CDR3 coding sequence is TGTGCCAGCAGTTGGGACAGGGTTGACTATGGCTACACCTTC. Translating gives CASSWDRVDYGYTF. The chain uses TRBV28 and TRBJ1-2, with 9 bases fitting TRBD1. Germline V gene lookup returns CDR1 MDHEN and CDR2 SYDVKM. The CDR3 sequence is 14 residues long. V shed 4 bases and J 3 bases; nucleotides not matched to a gene: 3.